Following are 7 T cell receptor beta chains from one sample sequenced in a study of immune heterogeneity within non-small cell lung tumors. Template material comprised bulk tumor genomic DNA at 600 ng per sample. The authors collected several far-apart biopsies from each primary tumor during surgery. Patients underwent curative surgery for non-small cell lung cancer (untreated and newly diagnosed). Amplification of TCR beta CDR3 was performed by multiplex PCR with 32 V and 13 J primers. TCRdb called the multiplex PCR reads again in MiXCR, with one record for every CDR3 protein. Of over 9,500 distinct CDR3 sequences listed, 22% are singletons. The sample taken for sequencing was lung tumor tissue. Every receptor here comes from a man in his 60s with non-small cell lung cancer.

The V call is TRBV7-9, the J call TRBJ2-1; 12 positions match TRBD2. Germline lookup yields CDR1 SEHNR and CDR2 FQNEAQ (reference sequence). The J segment lost 8 bases and the V segment lost 1 base, leaving 3 bases of the junction unmatched. The CDR3 consists of 15 residues. The DNA of the CDR3 is TGTGCCAGCAGCTTAGGGACTAGCGGGATCGATGAGCAGTTCTTC. It is translated as CASSLGTSGIDEQFF.

A word on this clonotype: A clone one base away is much larger, so this may be a read error. This chain joins TRBV15 and TRBJ1-3; D not certain. The CDR3 has 14 amino acids. Germline values: CDR1 LNHNV, CDR2 YYDKDF (reference sequence). The CDR3 spells CDTSRDYGVGTIYF. CDR3 DNA sequence: TGTGACACCAGCAGAGATTACGGGGTGGGAACCATATATTTT.

The V and J genes are TRBV27 and TRBJ2-1; 8 nucleotides agree with TRBD2. This CDR3 has 16 amino acids. The V and J ends lost 5 bases and 1 base, in that order; junction bases with no gene match: 7. The germline V gene encodes CDR1 MNHEY and CDR2 SMNVEV (reference sequence). CDR3 region: CASSHQLAESYNEQFF. CDR3 nucleotides: TGTGCCAGCAGTCACCAACTAGCGGAATCCTACAATGAGCAGTTCTTC.

This clonotype appeared a few times. V usage is TRBV25-1 and J usage is TRBJ2-3; 9 nucleotides align to TRBD1. The V gene's germline CDR1 is MGHDK and CDR2 SYGVNS. V was pared by 4 bases and J by 4 bases, with 3 bases of the junction left unmatched. The CDR3 has 14 amino acids. CDR3: CASSGGQGPDTQYF. The CDR3 nucleotides read TGTGCCAGCAGTGGGGGACAGGGCCCAGATACGCAGTATTTT.

Many counts were recorded for this clonotype. V gene TRBV20-1 combines with J gene TRBJ1-1; D may be TRBD1 (6 bases). Germline V lookup: CDR1 DFQATT, CDR2 SNEGSKA (reference sequence). This CDR3 is 16 amino acids long. Trimming cost V 0 bases and J 1 base, with 15 bases left between them. CDR3 nucleotide sequence: TGCAGTGCTAGAGATCAGGGGTGGGGGCCGAACACTGAAGCTTTCTTT. Translating gives CSARDQGWGPNTEAFF.

In regard to this clonotype: This sequence may be a read error, since a much larger clone differs from it by one base. This sequence joins TRBV6-2 or TRBV6-3 and TRBJ2-7; TRBD1 aligns across 7 bases. The V gene end was trimmed by 8 bases and the J gene end by 3 bases; junction bases not matched to a gene: 13. The CDR3 loop spans 15 amino acids. Germline lookup yields CDR1 MNHEY and CDR2 SVGEGT. The DNA for the CDR3 is TGTGCCAGCCATGGGGCTGACAGGGTGTTCTACGAGCAGTACTTC. It yields the protein CASHGADRVFYEQYF.

The chain employs TRBV5-1 and TRBJ2-7, with D hard to call. V lost 0 bases, J lost 7 bases, and 11 bases lay in between. Germline V gives CDR1 SGHRS, CDR2 YFSETQ. The length of the CDR3 is 13 residues. In nucleotides, the CDR3 is TGCGCCAGCAGCTTGGACAGTACTACGGAGCAGTACTTC. Encoded protein: CASSLDSTTEQYF.